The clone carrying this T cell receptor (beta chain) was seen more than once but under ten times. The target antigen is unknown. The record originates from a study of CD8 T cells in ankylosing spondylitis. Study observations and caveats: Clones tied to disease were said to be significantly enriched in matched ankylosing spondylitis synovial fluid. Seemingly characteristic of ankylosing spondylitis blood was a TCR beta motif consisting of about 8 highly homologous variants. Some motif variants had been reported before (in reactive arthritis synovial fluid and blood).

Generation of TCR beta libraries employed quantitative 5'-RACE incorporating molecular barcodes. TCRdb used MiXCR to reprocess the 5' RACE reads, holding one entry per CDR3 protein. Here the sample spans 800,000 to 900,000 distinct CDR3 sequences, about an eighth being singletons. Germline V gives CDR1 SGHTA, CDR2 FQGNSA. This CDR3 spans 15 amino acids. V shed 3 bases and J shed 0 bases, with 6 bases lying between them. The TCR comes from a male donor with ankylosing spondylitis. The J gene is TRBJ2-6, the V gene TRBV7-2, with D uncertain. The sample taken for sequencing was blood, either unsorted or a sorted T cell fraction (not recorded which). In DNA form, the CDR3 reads TGTGCCAGCAGCTTGGCGGTCTCTGGGGCCAACGTCCTGACTTTC. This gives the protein CASSLAVSGANVLTF.